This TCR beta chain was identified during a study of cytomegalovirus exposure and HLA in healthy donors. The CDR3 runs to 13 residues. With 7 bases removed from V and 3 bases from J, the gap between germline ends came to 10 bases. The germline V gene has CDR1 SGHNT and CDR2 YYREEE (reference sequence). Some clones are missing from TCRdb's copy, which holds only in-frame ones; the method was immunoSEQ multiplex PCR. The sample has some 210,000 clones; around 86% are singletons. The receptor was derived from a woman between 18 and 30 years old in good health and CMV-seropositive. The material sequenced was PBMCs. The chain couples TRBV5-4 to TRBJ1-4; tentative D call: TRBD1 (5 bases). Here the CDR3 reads CASQQAPNEKLFF. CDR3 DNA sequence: TGTGCCAGCCAACAGGCCCCTAATGAAAAACTGTTTTTT.